The T cell receptor beta chain under discussion was sequenced for a study of cytomegalovirus exposure and HLA in healthy donors. PCR employed 60 Vbeta and 13 Jbeta primers. TCRdb's copy holds only in-frame clones and misses some; the assay was immunoSEQ multiplex PCR. Seen here are under 200,000 clones, approximately 80% observed once, and the top ten hold approximately 0.8%. There are 14 residues in the CDR3. CDR1 MNHNS and CDR2 SASEGT come from the germline V gene. V shed 4 bases and J shed 3 bases, with 12 bases lying between them. With respect to this clone: Its antigen is not identified.

Points from the study as a whole: Productive rates of about 90% or about 30% were seen for most TCR beta V segments in an earlier analysis.

The receptor's source is a woman aged 18-35 years in good health and CMV-seronegative. The specimen was PBMCs. This rearrangement joins TRBV6-1 to TRBJ1-1, with a weak D call TRBD1 (6 bases). CDR3 sequence reads: CASSALTGYTEAFF. CDR3 nucleotide sequence: TGTGCCAGCAGTGCCTTAACAGGGTACACTGAAGCTTTCTTT.